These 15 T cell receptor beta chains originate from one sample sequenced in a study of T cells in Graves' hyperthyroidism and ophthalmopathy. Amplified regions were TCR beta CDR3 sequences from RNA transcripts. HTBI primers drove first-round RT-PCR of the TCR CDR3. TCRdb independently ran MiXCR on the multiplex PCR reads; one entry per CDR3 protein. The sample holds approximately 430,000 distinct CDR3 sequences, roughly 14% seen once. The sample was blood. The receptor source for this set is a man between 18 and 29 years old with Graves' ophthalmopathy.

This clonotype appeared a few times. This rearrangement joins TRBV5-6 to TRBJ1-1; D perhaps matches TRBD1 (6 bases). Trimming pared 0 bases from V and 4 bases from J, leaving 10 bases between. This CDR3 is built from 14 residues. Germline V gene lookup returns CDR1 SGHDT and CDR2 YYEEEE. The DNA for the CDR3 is TGTGCCAGCAGCTTGGGACAGGCCATCACTGAAGCTTTCTTT. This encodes CASSLGQAITEAFF.

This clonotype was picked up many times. CDR3 nucleotides: TGTGCCAGCAGCTTAGATTTCCAGCCTGTCGGGGATACGCAGTATTTT. This encodes CASSLDFQPVGDTQYF. The rearrangement uses TRBV11-2 and TRBJ2-3; D is unresolved. The V and J ends lost 0 bases and 6 bases respectively, with 16 bases between them. The CDR3 spans 16 residues. The germline V gene has CDR1 SGHAT and CDR2 FQNNGV.

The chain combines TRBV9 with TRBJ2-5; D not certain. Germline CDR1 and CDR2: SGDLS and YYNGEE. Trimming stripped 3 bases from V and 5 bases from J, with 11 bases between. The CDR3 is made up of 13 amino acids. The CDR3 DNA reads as TGTGCCAGCAGCGCCAGGCCCGGCGAGACCCAGTACTTC. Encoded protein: CASSARPGETQYF.

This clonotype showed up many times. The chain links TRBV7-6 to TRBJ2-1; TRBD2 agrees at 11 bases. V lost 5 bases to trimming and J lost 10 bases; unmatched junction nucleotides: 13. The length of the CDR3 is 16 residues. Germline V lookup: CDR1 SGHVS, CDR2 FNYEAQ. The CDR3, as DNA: TGTGCCAGCAGCAAACTCCTAGCGGGAGGCCCCCCCGAGCAGTTCTTC. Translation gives CASSKLLAGGPPEQFF.

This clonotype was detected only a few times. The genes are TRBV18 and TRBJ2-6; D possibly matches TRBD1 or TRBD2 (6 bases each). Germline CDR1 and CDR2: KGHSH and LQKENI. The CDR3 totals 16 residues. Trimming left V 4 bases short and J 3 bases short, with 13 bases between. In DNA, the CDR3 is TGTGCCAGCTCACTCTTACAGGGAGGTGGGGCCAACGTCCTGACTTTC. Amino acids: CASSLLQGGGANVLTF. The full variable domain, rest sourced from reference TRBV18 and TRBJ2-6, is NAGVMQNPRHLVRRRGQEARLRCSPMKGHSHVYWYRQLPEEGLKFMVYLQKENIIDESGMPKERFSAEFPKEGPSILRIQQVVRGDSAAYFCASSLLQGGGANVLTFGAGSRLTVL.

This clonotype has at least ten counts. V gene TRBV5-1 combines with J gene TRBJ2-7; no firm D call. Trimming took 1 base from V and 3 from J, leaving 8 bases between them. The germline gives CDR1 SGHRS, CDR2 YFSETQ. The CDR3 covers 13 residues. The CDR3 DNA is TGCGCCAGCAGCTTGCTGCAGGACTACGAGCAGTACTTC. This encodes CASSLLQDYEQYF. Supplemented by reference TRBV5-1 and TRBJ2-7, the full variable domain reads KAGVTQTPRYLIKTRGQQVTLSCSPISGHRSVSWYQQTPGQGLQFLFEYFSETQRNKGNFPGRFSGRQFSNSRSEMNVSTLELGDSALYLCASSLLQDYEQYFGPGTRLTVT.

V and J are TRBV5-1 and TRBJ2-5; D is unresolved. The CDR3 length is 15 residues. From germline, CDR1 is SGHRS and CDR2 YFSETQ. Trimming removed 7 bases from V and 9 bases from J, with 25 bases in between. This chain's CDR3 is CASQSPLQAPASQYF. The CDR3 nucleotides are TGCGCCAGCCAATCCCCGCTTCAGGCCCCAGCGTCCCAGTACTTC.

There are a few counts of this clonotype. The CDR3, as DNA: TGTGCCAGTATGTGGCAGAATGAAGCTTTCTTT. It is translated as CASMWQNEAFF. V gene TRBV19 combines with J gene TRBJ1-1; D not resolved. Germline V gene data show CDR1 as LNHDA and CDR2 as SQIVND (reference sequence). The length of the CDR3 is 11 residues. Trimming removed 7 bases from V and 7 bases from J, with 10 bases in between.

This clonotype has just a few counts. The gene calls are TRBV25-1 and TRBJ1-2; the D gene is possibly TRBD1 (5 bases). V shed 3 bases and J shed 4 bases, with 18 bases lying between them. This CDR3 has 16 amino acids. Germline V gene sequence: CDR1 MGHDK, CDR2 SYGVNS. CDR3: CASSDPNPGLSYGYTF. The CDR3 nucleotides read TGTGCCAGCAGTGACCCCAACCCGGGGCTGAGCTATGGCTACACCTTC.

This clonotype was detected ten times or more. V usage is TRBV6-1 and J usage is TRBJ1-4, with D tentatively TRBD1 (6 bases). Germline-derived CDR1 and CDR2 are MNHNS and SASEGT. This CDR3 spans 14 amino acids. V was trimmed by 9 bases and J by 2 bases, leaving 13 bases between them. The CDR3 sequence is CASAWGLTNEKLFF. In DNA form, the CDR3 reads TGTGCCAGTGCTTGGGGGCTGACTAATGAAAAACTGTTTTTT.

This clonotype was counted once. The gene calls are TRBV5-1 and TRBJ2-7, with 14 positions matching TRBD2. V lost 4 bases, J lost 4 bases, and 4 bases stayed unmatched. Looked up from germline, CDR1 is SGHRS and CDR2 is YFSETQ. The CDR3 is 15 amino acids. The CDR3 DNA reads TGCGCCAGCAGCGAGGGACTAGCGGGAGAGTACGAGCAGTACTTC. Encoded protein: CASSEGLAGEYEQYF.

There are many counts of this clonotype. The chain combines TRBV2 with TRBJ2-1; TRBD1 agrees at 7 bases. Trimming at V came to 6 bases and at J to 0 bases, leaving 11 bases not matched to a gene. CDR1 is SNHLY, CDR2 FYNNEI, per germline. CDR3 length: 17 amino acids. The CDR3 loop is CASRKDTGASSYNEQFF. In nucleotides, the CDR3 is TGTGCCAGCAGAAAGGACACAGGGGCAAGCTCCTACAATGAGCAGTTCTTC. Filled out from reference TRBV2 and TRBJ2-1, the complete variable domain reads EPEVTQTPSHQVTQMGQEVILRCVPISNHLYFYWYRQILGQKVEFLVSFYNNEISEKSEIFDDQFSVERPDGSNFTLKIRSTKLEDSAMYFCASRKDTGASSYNEQFFGPGTRLTVL.

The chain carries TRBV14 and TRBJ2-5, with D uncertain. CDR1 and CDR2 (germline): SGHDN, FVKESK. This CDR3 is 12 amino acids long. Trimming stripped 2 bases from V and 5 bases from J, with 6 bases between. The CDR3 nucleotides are TGTGCCAGCAGCCAATTTGGCGAGACCCAGTACTTC. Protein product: CASSQFGETQYF.

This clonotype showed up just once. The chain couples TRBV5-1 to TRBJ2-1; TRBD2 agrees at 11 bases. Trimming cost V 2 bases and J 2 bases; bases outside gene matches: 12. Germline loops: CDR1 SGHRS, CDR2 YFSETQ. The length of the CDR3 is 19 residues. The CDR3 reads CASSLGVAGGPKTYNEQFF. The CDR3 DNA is TGCGCCAGCAGCTTAGGGGTAGCGGGAGGGCCCAAAACCTACAATGAGCAGTTCTTC.

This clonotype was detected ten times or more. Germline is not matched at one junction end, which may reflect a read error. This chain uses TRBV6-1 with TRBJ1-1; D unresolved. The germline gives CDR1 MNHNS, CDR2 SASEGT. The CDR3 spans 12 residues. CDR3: CASRMGNPEAFF. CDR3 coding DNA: TGTGCCAGCAGAATGGGGAACCCTGAAGCTTTCTTT.